The 2 T cell receptor beta chains listed next were all sequenced from one sample in a study of blood T cell repertoires in COVID-19. The method was immunoSEQ multiplex PCR; TCRdb's version includes in-frame clones alone and lacks a portion of them. This sample has approximately 430,000 clones, with 75% to 90% found just once. The sequenced sample consisted of peripheral blood. All receptors derive from a woman aged 25 to 39 with active or convalescent COVID-19.

This chain joins TRBV10-2 and TRBJ2-7, with 8 bases identical to TRBD2. The germline gives CDR1 WSHSY, CDR2 SAAADI. Trimming cost V 3 bases and J 2 bases; bases outside gene matches: 9. This CDR3 region has 16 residues. The CDR3 nucleotides read TGCGCCAGCAGTGATGGGGCGGGGGGACCAACCTACGAGCAGTACTTC. Translation: CASSDGAGGPTYEQYF.

The chain combines TRBV15 with TRBJ2-1, with 7 bases lining up with TRBD2. This CDR3 region has 13 residues. CDR1 LNHNV and CDR2 YYDKDF come from the germline V gene (reference sequence). V was clipped by 7 bases and J by 6 bases; unmatched bases: 6. CDR3: CATTELAINEQFF. The CDR3 nucleotides are TGTGCCACCACCGAACTAGCGATCAATGAGCAGTTCTTC.